This T cell receptor (beta chain) was found in a study of shared clonotypes between healthy human individuals. Study summary: Per donor, CD8 memory used one plate, CD8 naive used two, CD4 memory used three and CD4 naive used three.

The naive CD8 fraction comprised CD45RO-negative cells positively selected for CCR7 and excluded terminally differentiated effector memory CD45RA+ cells. Using immunoSEQ multiplex PCR, the repertoire was profiled, and TCRdb retains in-frame clones only, with some absent. The data contain about 580,000 clones, roughly 98% of them singletons. General study results and limits: What naive subsets generally showed was a larger estimated richness than memory subsets showed.

Of note for this clone: Its specificity is not known.

The germline V gene encodes CDR1 SGHRS and CDR2 YFSETQ. The junction had 6 bases not matched to a gene; V was cut back by 4 bases and J by 3 bases. The CDR3 spans 16 residues. The V gene is TRBV5-1, the J gene TRBJ2-3, with 12 bases identical to TRBD2. Source material: naive CD8+ T cells sorted from blood. The clonotype was recovered from a man aged 25 to 40 in good health. In DNA form, the CDR3 reads TGCGCCAGCAGCACCCGACTAGCGGGAGAAACAGATACGCAGTATTTT. Protein sequence: CASSTRLAGETDTQYF.